This TCR beta chain stems from a study of T cell responses to AZD1222 COVID-19 vaccine (dated by TCRdb to the early 2020s). Turning to the overall study: A total of under 250 trial participants underwent TCR sequencing, of whom 207 had received two doses of AZD1222 and 26 had received two doses of the MenACWY control vaccine. Trial participants were enrolled by age into 18-55, 56-69 and 70-plus year subgroups, with roughly 160, 29 and 62 TCR-sequenced participants respectively.

Read against the paper, the sample's time point label means: about 28 days (+/-7) after the second vaccine dose. AZD1222 recipients with second doses at about 4 weeks or about 12 weeks were pooled, because spike-specific TCR depth and breadth did not differ between schedules. Samples from vaccinated people were obtained from the UK trials COV001 and COV002, which included a single-blind randomized controlled phase 2/3 trial of AZD1222 (ChAdOx1 nCoV-19) in healthy adults. For TCRbeta chain sequencing, PBMC samples were collected from trial participants at day 0 and at day 28 after the second dose. The CDR3 regions of human TCRbeta chains were analyzed by immunosequencing. The original pipeline was this. TCRs in the repertoires were matched against a reference library of SARS-CoV-2-specific TCRs that had been generated with the MIRA antigen-specificity platform. Breadth was defined as the fraction of unique TCRs that were SARS-CoV-2-associated, and depth was defined as the fraction of total T cells that were SARS-CoV-2-associated. Using the MIRA data, each spike-specific TCR was assigned both to the spike region to which the TCR was reactive and to a CD4 or CD8 class. Log10-transformed breadth and depth values were compared by one-way ANOVA with Sidak's multiple comparisons tests. TCRdb provides this immuneACCESS table in a form limited to in-frame rearrangements. Some clones are lacking; in checked studies, under half of them reflect an unresolved V gene, and why the rest are absent is not known. V and J calls plus clone size are reproduced from that table; the DNA served to infer D and trimming. Within this sample are approximately 99,000 clones, with approximately 89% of them counted one time only. The ten biggest clones cover around 8.3% of the sample.

Of note for this clone: No antigen is known for it. Per-base qualities were not stored, and no clone one base away is much larger.

General study outcomes and caveats: The whole spike protein was spanned by vaccine-associated CD4 TCRs, and dominant responses were seen in regions 160-218 and 743-854. Most participants were white British and females outnumbered males, and the authors suggested that clonal diversity may have been underestimated. After two AZD1222 doses, both the breadth and the depth of spike-specific TCRs were significantly higher than at day 0 and than in MenACWY recipients. The 56-69-year group was small, and its depth increase did not reach significance, likely because of low power. Epitopes outside the regions mutated in the B.1.351 and B.1.1.7 variants were reportedly recognized by nearly half of the unique spike-specific TCRs. Conclusions about previously exposed vaccinees are limited, since just a handful of AZD1222 recipients were seropositive for SARS-CoV-2 at baseline. Because no day 14 peak-response samples were available, the repertoires could be characterized only after the peak T cell response.

V is pruned by 1 base and J by 8 bases, leaving 4 bases of the junction without a gene match. Measured from the cysteine to the phenylalanine, the CDR3 is 15 residues long. This entry keeps only the CDR3 DNA: 45 bases, framed from base 1. Per the germline V gene (reference sequence), LNHNV is the CDR1 and YYDKDF is the CDR2. This sequence was found in an adult who received the AZD1222 COVID-19 vaccine. The chain was built from TRBV15 and TRBJ2-1; 11 central bases correspond to TRBD2. Specimen: peripheral blood, collected 28 days after the second AZD1222 dose. The DNA is TGTGCCACCAGCAGAGGCACTAGCGGGAGTGATGAGCAGTTCTTC. The encoded protein is CATSRGTSGSDEQFF.